Presented here are 18 T cell receptor beta chains from one specimen sequenced in a study of spatial heterogeneity in lung cancer. TCRdb re-derived calls from the 5' RACE reads in MiXCR, one entry per CDR3 protein. The sample holds around 41,000 distinct CDR3 sequences, approximately 22% seen once. The time point denotes: blood at routine non-recurrence follow-up after resection. Sequencing used PBMCs, obtained at follow-up. The source of these receptors is a female donor with early-stage non-small cell lung cancer.

The DNA for the CDR3 is TGTGCCAGTACGGAGGGACTAGCGGGACTTAATGAGCAGTTCTTC. It yields the protein CASTEGLAGLNEQFF. The chain uses TRBV19 and TRBJ2-1; 13 nucleotides align to TRBD2. After removal of 7 bases from V and 7 bases from J, the junction contained 7 bases not matched to a gene. The CDR3 is 15 amino acids. Germline V CDR1 and CDR2: LNHDA, SQIVND (reference sequence).

This chain connects TRBV5-1 to TRBJ2-7, with 8 positions matching TRBD2. J gave up 6 bases and V 0 bases, and 2 bases lay outside the gene matches. This CDR3 has 13 amino acids. CDR1 and CDR2 from the germline V gene are SGHRS and YFSETQ. CDR3 coding DNA: TGCGCCAGCAGCTTGGCACTAGCGGCCGAGCAGTACTTC. This gives the protein CASSLALAAEQYF.

This CDR3 is CASSDSTHSAEVGTQYF. CDR3 nucleotides: TGTGCCAGTAGCGACTCCACCCATTCGGCCGAAGTGGGTACGCAGTATTTT. The V gene is TRBV6-5, the J gene TRBJ2-3; a possible D gene is TRBD2 (5 bases). The V gene's germline CDR1 is MNHEY and CDR2 SVGAGI. Trimming removed 9 bases from V and 8 bases from J, with 30 bases in between. This CDR3 contains 17 residues.

V is TRBV6-5 and J is TRBJ2-3; 12 positions match TRBD2. The CDR3 totals 19 residues. Germline values: CDR1 MNHEY, CDR2 SVGAGI. The V and J ends lost 2 bases and 1 base, in that order; junction bases with no gene match: 10. The CDR3 here is CASSYALPSGGARTDTQYF. Written as DNA, the CDR3 is TGTGCCAGCAGTTACGCCCTACCTAGCGGGGGGGCCCGCACAGATACGCAGTATTTT.

The sample holds many counts of this clonotype. The J gene is TRBJ1-6, the V gene TRBV6-5; 8 nucleotides agree with TRBD1. Germline values: CDR1 MNHEY, CDR2 SVGAGI. The V gene end was trimmed by 7 bases and the J gene end by 9 bases; junction bases not matched to a gene: 8. CDR3 length: 14 residues. CDR3 nucleotide sequence: TGTGCCAGCACCCGGACAGGGTCGGGTTCACCCCTCCACTTT. Amino acids: CASTRTGSGSPLHF.

This clonotype was seen more than once but under ten times. The rearrangement links TRBV21-1 to TRBJ2-7; the listed D gene, TRBD1, was not tested against the DNA. TRBV21-1 constitutes a pseudogene. The CDR3 loop spans 14 amino acids. The CDR3 reads CASSSHRGYYEQYV. As DNA, the CDR3 is TGTGCCAGCAGCTCTCACAGGGGTTACTACGAGCAGTACGTC.

This clonotype was detected only a few times. V is TRBV5-5 and J is TRBJ2-5; 8 nucleotides align to TRBD1. Trimming removed 6 bases from V and 7 bases from J; junction bases left unmatched: 17. CDR1 is SGHKS and CDR2 is YYEKEE in the germline V gene (reference sequence). This CDR3 spans 16 amino acids. CDR3 protein: CASIPGGQGESGTQYF. The CDR3 nucleotides are TGTGCCAGCATCCCAGGAGGACAGGGTGAATCTGGGACCCAGTACTTC.

This clonotype was counted between two and nine times. This chain joins TRBV4-2 and TRBJ1-1, with no clear D. The CDR3 spans 14 residues. CDR1 is LGHNA and CDR2 is YNFKEQ in the germline V gene. V was trimmed by 4 bases and J by 3 bases, leaving 12 bases between them. CDR3 in amino acids: CASSPEGRYTEAFF. The CDR3 DNA is TGTGCCAGCAGCCCCGAAGGACGGTACACTGAAGCTTTCTTT.

At least ten counts were recorded for this clonotype. The DNA for the CDR3 is TGCGCCAGCAGCTTGGATTTGACAGGACCTACTGGGGCCAACGTCCTGACTTTC. Amino acid sequence: CASSLDLTGPTGANVLTF. The chain uses TRBV5-1 and TRBJ2-6; D is perhaps TRBD1 (6 bases). The germline CDR1 and CDR2 sequences are SGHRS and YFSETQ. This CDR3 comprises 18 residues. Between the trimmed V and J ends, which lost 0 bases and 2 bases, there was a span of 15 bases.

V usage is TRBV5-1 and J usage is TRBJ2-2; maybe TRBD1 (6 bases). Per germline, CDR1 SGHRS and CDR2 YFSETQ. Trimming removed 4 bases at V and 5 bases at J, with 12 bases between. The CDR3 spans 14 residues. CDR3 amino acids: CASSGGRLTGELFF. DNA for the CDR3: TGCGCCAGCAGCGGGGGCCGATTAACCGGGGAGCTGTTTTTT.

This clonotype was counted between two and nine times. The chain joins TRBV27 to TRBJ1-4; D remains unclear. Per germline, CDR1 MNHEY and CDR2 SMNVEV (reference sequence). Trimming cost V 4 bases and J 7 bases, with 16 bases left between them. The CDR3 is 15 amino acids. CDR3 loop: CASSSSIDPSEKLFF. The CDR3 nucleotides read TGTGCCAGCAGTTCCTCAATCGACCCCTCTGAAAAACTGTTTTTT.

V and J are TRBV27 and TRBJ1-2; D not resolved. CDR1 and CDR2 from the germline V gene are MNHEY and SMNVEV (reference sequence). Trimming removed 4 bases at V and 7 bases at J, with 13 bases between. The length of the CDR3 is 13 residues. CDR3 in DNA: TGTGCCAGCAGTTCTGACCCAGCGAGTGGCTACACCTTC. Protein: CASSSDPASGYTF.

This clonotype occurred many times. The chain carries TRBV7-9 and TRBJ2-7; D is perhaps TRBD2 (6 bases). This CDR3 contains 16 residues. The V end was cut by 5 bases, the J end by 2 bases, with 19 bases between. Germline CDR1 SEHNR, CDR2 FQNEAQ (reference sequence). CDR3 in amino acids: CASSTMDYPLTYEQYV. CDR3 sequence (DNA): TGTGCCAGCAGCACGATGGACTATCCTCTGACCTACGAGCAGTACGTC.

DNA of the CDR3: TGTGCCAGCAGCTCACGGACTAGCGGGGATACAGATACGCAGTATTTT. It is translated as CASSSRTSGDTDTQYF. The chain has TRBV7-3 and TRBJ2-3; TRBD2 agrees at 12 bases. Per the germline V gene, CDR1 is SGHTA and CDR2 is FQGTGA. V lost 4 bases and J lost 3; bases outside the gene matches: 5. This CDR3 is 16 amino acids long.

This clonotype was picked up a small number of times. The chain carries TRBV2 and TRBJ1-2; D is unclear. Germline CDR1 is SNHLY and CDR2 is FYNNEI. This CDR3 has 11 amino acids. V was shortened by 6 bases and J by 2 bases, with 4 bases between the two germline ends. CDR3 bases: TGTGCCAGCAGGGGGAACTATGGCTACACCTTC. Protein: CASRGNYGYTF.

The chain is built from TRBV2 and TRBJ1-1; 7 bases are a match to TRBD1. The junction had 8 bases not matched to a gene; V was cut back by 7 bases and J by 9 bases. This CDR3 has 12 residues. Germline loops: CDR1 SNHLY, CDR2 FYNNEI. The CDR3 loop is CASNGLGGQAFF. The CDR3 bases are TGTGCCAGCAATGGTTTAGGGGGCCAAGCTTTCTTT.

The chain uses TRBV20-1 and TRBJ2-7, with TRBD1 matching 9 bases. The germline CDR1 and CDR2 sequences are DFQATT and SNEGSKA (reference sequence). The CDR3 contains 12 residues. For the CDR3, the DNA is TGCATGGTACAGGGGGCCATCTACGAGCAGTACTTC. This sequence encodes CMVQGAIYEQYF.

This clonotype was counted only a few times. The chain has TRBV5-6 and TRBJ2-4; TRBD1 aligns across 7 bases. The length of the CDR3 is 16 residues. The trim removed 3 bases at V and 5 bases at J, leaving 11 bases unmatched. The germline V gene has CDR1 SGHDT and CDR2 YYEEEE. The CDR3 DNA is TGTGCCAGCAGCTACGATGACAGGGCCTCGCAAAACATTCAGTACTTC. Translated: CASSYDDRASQNIQYF.